This T cell receptor beta chain originates from a study of PD-1 blockade in classical Hodgkin lymphoma. Findings of the study overall: Whatever underlies the repertoire differences (possibly disease activity or prior therapy) remains undefined. Only CD4+ TCR diversity, not CD8+, had risen significantly by C4D1. Complete responders had baseline diversity similar to newly diagnosed patients.

Libraries were prepared by immunoSEQ multiplex PCR; TCRdb keeps only in-frame clonotypes and omits some of them. Among about 85,000 clones listed, about nine tenths were seen once. Exposure to brentuximab vedotin varied, and each patient had relapsed following autologous stem cell transplantation. Classifying best responses yielded complete response, partial response or progressive disease. As to this clone: The antigen is unknown.

This CDR3 comprises 14 residues. The germline V and J ends were trimmed by 6 bases and 0 bases, with 10 bases remaining between them. In germline, CDR1 is MNHEY, CDR2 SMNVEV (reference sequence). The sequence was collected from a human donor with classical Hodgkin lymphoma. The chain combines TRBV27 with TRBJ2-3; D is possibly TRBD1 (6 bases). Sequenced material: peripheral blood mononuclear cells (PBMCs), taken before the second cycle of nivolumab. The CDR3 here is CASRGDKSTDTQYF. As DNA, the CDR3 is TGTGCCAGCAGGGGGGACAAGAGCACAGATACGCAGTATTTT.